The 15 T cell receptor beta chains listed next were all sequenced from one sample in a study of early T cells in non-severe SARS-CoV-2 infection. A single record per CDR3 protein comes from TCRdb applying MiXCR to the 5' RACE reads. The data contain about 110,000 distinct CDR3 sequences, around 12% of them seen just once; the ten biggest clones take up around 4%. Sequences were derived from whole blood, sampled at baseline. The receptor source for this set is an adult who was a healthcare worker with PCR-confirmed SARS-CoV-2 infection or an uninfected control (not recorded which).

The chain recombines TRBV29-1 with TRBJ1-2; D not resolved. V was cut by 0 bases and J by 0 bases, with 8 bases left in between. In germline, CDR1 is SQVTM, CDR2 ANQGSEA. The CDR3 loop spans 14 amino acids. CDR3 in amino acids: CSVEDRHPNYGYTF. The DNA of the CDR3 is TGCAGCGTTGAAGATCGTCACCCTAACTATGGCTACACCTTC.

The chain employs TRBV19 and TRBJ2-3; D possibly corresponds to TRBD2 (5 bases). The CDR3 is 13 amino acids. In germline, CDR1 is LNHDA, CDR2 SQIVND (reference sequence). Trimming took 7 bases from V and 0 from J, leaving 8 bases between them. This CDR3 reads CASTGVSTDTQYF. The CDR3 bases are TGTGCCAGTACCGGGGTTAGCACAGATACGCAGTATTTT.

This clonotype occurred many times. The CDR3 region has the DNA TGTGCCAGCAGCTTTGGGAGCTCCTATAATTCACCCCTCCACTTT. Residues: CASSFGSSYNSPLHF. This chain connects TRBV11-2 to TRBJ1-6; D not certain. V lost 3 bases and J lost 0, with 6 bases in between. The germline gives CDR1 SGHAT, CDR2 FQNNGV. The CDR3 is 15 residues long.

This clonotype was seen only a few times. The chain couples TRBV9 to TRBJ1-3, with TRBD1 as a possible D gene (6 bases). The CDR3 is made up of 16 amino acids. Germline V gene sequence: CDR1 SGDLS, CDR2 YYNGEE. Trimming took off 4 bases at V and 2 bases at J, with 16 bases between the two ends. The CDR3 DNA reads as TGTGCCAGCAGCCCCCGTGGAACAGGGACTGGAAACACCATATATTTT. Amino acids: CASSPRGTGTGNTIYF.

This clonotype was recorded a few times. The chain joins TRBV3-1 to TRBJ2-1, with D tentatively TRBD2 (5 bases). CDR3 length equals 12 residues. From germline, CDR1 is LGHDT and CDR2 YNNKEL (reference sequence). V dropped 4 bases and J dropped 9 bases, with 10 bases sitting between them. The CDR3 spells CASSRPGSEQFF. The DNA for the CDR3 is TGTGCCAGCAGCCGTCCGGGGAGTGAGCAGTTCTTC.

The chain carries TRBV18 and TRBJ2-1; D is uncertain. V lost 2 bases to trimming and J lost 4 bases, with 12 bases between them. Germline-derived CDR1 and CDR2 are KGHSH and LQKENI. The CDR3 runs 15 residues. CDR3 loop: CASSPTEYQYNEQFF. The CDR3 DNA reads TGTGCCAGCTCACCAACAGAGTATCAATACAATGAGCAGTTCTTC.

The rearrangement links TRBV4-1 to TRBJ2-7; D might be TRBD1 or TRBD2, each matching 5 bases. Germline CDR1 and CDR2: MGHRA and YSYEKL. V was pared by 1 base and J by 2 bases, with 12 bases between. The CDR3 is 15 residues long. As DNA, the CDR3 is TGCGCCAGCAGCCAAGCTGACGGGGCTACCTACGAGCAGTACTTC. Encoded protein: CASSQADGATYEQYF.

This clonotype was seen many times. Mismatch with germline at one junction end may stem from a read error. This chain connects TRBV2 to TRBJ2-3; tentatively, D is TRBD2 (6 bases). This CDR3 spans 16 amino acids. Germline CDR1 and CDR2: SNHLY and FYNNEI. The CDR3: CASMETSGLPAETQYF. In nucleotides, the CDR3 is TGTGCCAGCATGGAGACTTCGGGACTTCCGGCAGAGACGCAGTATTTT.

The rearrangement joins TRBV27 to TRBJ2-3, with 14 bases identical to TRBD2. Germline V lookup: CDR1 MNHEY, CDR2 SMNVEV (reference sequence). The length of the CDR3 is 16 residues. V gave up 6 bases and J gave up 4 bases; unmatched junction bases: 6. The chain's CDR3 is CASRRLAGGNADTQYF. The DNA for the CDR3 is TGTGCCAGCAGAAGACTAGCGGGAGGGAACGCAGATACGCAGTATTTT.

This clonotype occurred a few times. This sequence joins TRBV7-9 and TRBJ2-3; 8 nucleotides agree with TRBD1. The germline V gene encodes CDR1 SEHNR and CDR2 FQNEAQ (reference sequence). The CDR3 spans 16 residues. The J segment lost 2 bases and the V segment lost 6 bases, leaving 10 bases of the junction unmatched. The CDR3, as DNA: TGTGCCAGCAGACCTCCCGGGACAGGCCTCACAGATACGCAGTATTTT. Protein: CASRPPGTGLTDTQYF. The whole variable domain, filled in from reference TRBV7-9 and TRBJ2-3, reads DTGVSQNPRHKITKRGQNVTFRCDPISEHNRLYWYRQTLGQGPEFLTYFQNEAQLEKSRLLSDRFSAERPKGSFSTLEIQRTEQGDSAMYLCASRPPGTGLTDTQYFGPGTRLTVL.

This clonotype has ten or more counts. The chain recombines TRBV6-2 or TRBV6-3 with TRBJ2-1; D may be TRBD1 or TRBD2 (7 bases each). The CDR3 has 14 residues. Trimming stripped 2 bases from V and 4 bases from J, with 9 bases between. Germline V CDR1 and CDR2: MNHEY, SVGEGT. CDR3 region: CASSYQGGYNEQFF. For the CDR3, the DNA is TGTGCCAGCAGTTACCAGGGGGGGTACAATGAGCAGTTCTTC.

At least ten counts were recorded for this clonotype. The chain joins TRBV21-1 to TRBJ1-2; the D call in the table, TRBD1, was not verified against the DNA. TRBV21-1 is an annotated pseudogene. The CDR3 loop spans 16 amino acids. CDR3 protein: CASSKTGFRANYGYTF. The CDR3 DNA reads as TGTGCCAGCAGCAAAACGGGGTTTCGCGCCAACTATGGCTACACCTTC.

The chain employs TRBV10-3 and TRBJ2-2; no definite D call. Trimming stripped 3 bases from V and 0 bases from J, with 14 bases between. Germline V lookup: CDR1 ENHRY, CDR2 SYGVKD. This CDR3 spans 17 amino acids. The CDR3 region is CAISDSGIPSNTGELFF. The CDR3 DNA reads as TGTGCCATCAGTGACTCGGGTATTCCCTCGAACACCGGGGAGCTGTTTTTT.

This clonotype was recorded a few times. The chain uses TRBV5-1 and TRBJ2-7; either TRBD1 or TRBD2 may supply D (6 bases each). Trimming stripped 2 bases from V and 0 bases from J, with 15 bases between. The germline V gene encodes CDR1 SGHRS and CDR2 YFSETQ. The CDR3 sequence is 16 residues long. The CDR3 is CASSFTGTSSSYEQYF. The DNA of the CDR3 is TGCGCCAGCAGCTTTACAGGGACTTCGAGCTCCTACGAGCAGTACTTC. Combining the CDR3 with reference TRBV5-1 and TRBJ2-7 gives the whole variable domain KAGVTQTPRYLIKTRGQQVTLSCSPISGHRSVSWYQQTPGQGLQFLFEYFSETQRNKGNFPGRFSGRQFSNSRSEMNVSTLELGDSALYLCASSFTGTSSSYEQYFGPGTRLTVT.

The rearrangement uses TRBV2 and TRBJ1-1, with 8 bases lining up with TRBD1. The CDR3 has 14 residues. Germline lookup yields CDR1 SNHLY and CDR2 FYNNEI. V trimming: 6 bases; J trimming: 0 bases; junction bases outside the gene matches: 3. This CDR3 reads CASSLQGVNTEAFF. The CDR3 region has the DNA TGTGCCAGCAGCCTACAGGGGGTGAACACTGAAGCTTTCTTT.